This T cell receptor (beta chain) comes out of a study of identical twins. Points from the study as a whole: Fewer insertions were carried by abundant cord blood beta clonotypes, but none was seen in memory repertoires.

Concerning this clonotype: Its target is unknown.

Unique molecular identifiers were present on the cDNA, and a universal primer site came from template switching. Each CDR3 protein is one row after TCRdb ran MiXCR on the 5' RACE reads. The top ten clones hold 4% to 5.5% of a sample with 600,000 to 800,000 distinct CDR3 sequences, 21% of them seen once. Germline CDR1 DFQATT, CDR2 SNEGSKA (reference sequence). The V end lost 2 bases, the J end lost 4 bases, and 11 bases lay between the germline ends. The CDR3 consists of 13 residues. The same specimen was also included in a second study, on T cells expressing NK-cell markers. That work adds: Sequenced donors, eight in total, included seven who were HCMV-seropositive and one who was seronegative.

The genes are TRBV20-1 and TRBJ1-1, with D tentatively TRBD1 (6 bases). The receptor was derived from a woman aged 18-35 years in good health. Sequenced material: PBMCs. The CDR3 nucleotides read TGCAGTGCTAGATCCGGGGGCATCACTGAAGCTTTCTTT. Encoded protein: CSARSGGITEAFF.